The rows below give T cell receptor beta chains drawn from one sample of a study of graft-versus-host responses after intestinal transplantation. Profiled with immunoSEQ multiplex PCR; TCRdb holds only in-frame clones, not every one. This table holds 120,000 or so clones, 90% to 95% found once. No antigen is known for these receptors. The material was unstimulated CD8+ T cells sorted from spleen or lymph node cells, obtained before intestinal transplant. These receptors originate from a human donor who received an intestinal transplant. Both conserved end residues are part of each CDR3. D genes are given only for firm matches.

v_call: TRBV19; d_call: TRBD1; j_call: TRBJ2-1; cdr3_aa: CASSITAGGNEQFF
v_call: TRBV11-1; d_call: .; j_call: TRBJ2-1; cdr3_aa: CASSSRWDEQFF
v_call: TRBV7-9; d_call: .; j_call: TRBJ1-1; cdr3_aa: CASSSPYHTEAFF
v_call: TRBV5-8; d_call: .; j_call: TRBJ2-7; cdr3_aa: CASSLDRQIYEQYF
v_call: TRBV7-9; d_call: TRBD1; j_call: TRBJ2-5; cdr3_aa: CASSLGQGETQYF
v_call: TRBV19; d_call: TRBD1; j_call: TRBJ2-7; cdr3_aa: CASSGGQGSSYEQYF
v_call: TRBV7-3; d_call: TRBD1; j_call: TRBJ2-7; cdr3_aa: CASSPGTGGYEQYF
v_call: TRBV7-9; d_call: TRBD2; j_call: TRBJ2-3; cdr3_aa: CASSPWGGSTDTQYF
v_call: TRBV25-1; d_call: .; j_call: TRBJ2-7; cdr3_aa: CASSEGSTLSYEQYF
v_call: TRBV7-2; d_call: .; j_call: TRBJ2-7; cdr3_aa: CASSPRGTVSEQYF
v_call: TRBV7-9; d_call: .; j_call: TRBJ2-7; cdr3_aa: CASSLRTVYEQYF
v_call: TRBV19; d_call: .; j_call: TRBJ2-1; cdr3_aa: CASPTKRGLKQFF
v_call: TRBV6-5; d_call: TRBD1; j_call: TRBJ1-3; cdr3_aa: CASSYPPTGTGNTIYF
v_call: TRBV29-1; d_call: TRBD1; j_call: TRBJ1-2; cdr3_aa: CSLRTGRGYTF
v_call: TRBV11-2; d_call: TRBD1; j_call: TRBJ1-2; cdr3_aa: CASSLEDRFSPHRGYTF
v_call: TRBV7-9; d_call: .; j_call: TRBJ1-2; cdr3_aa: CASSSWTEHQNYGYTF
v_call: TRBV30; d_call: .; j_call: TRBJ1-1; cdr3_aa: CAWRGVGVSTEAFF
v_call: TRBV9; d_call: .; j_call: TRBJ1-6; cdr3_aa: CASSVRIGEPLHF
v_call: TRBV10-3; d_call: TRBD2; j_call: TRBJ2-7; cdr3_aa: CAISDGRAHEQYF
v_call: TRBV10-3; d_call: .; j_call: TRBJ2-3; cdr3_aa: CAISDSPTGTDTQYF
v_call: TRBV6-5; d_call: .; j_call: TRBJ2-7; cdr3_aa: CASSGSSYEQYF
v_call: TRBV9; d_call: .; j_call: TRBJ2-1; cdr3_aa: CASNGAQYNEQFF
v_call: TRBV19; d_call: .; j_call: TRBJ2-5; cdr3_aa: CASSISTGQETQYF
v_call: TRBV11-2; d_call: TRBD1; j_call: TRBJ2-1; cdr3_aa: CASSRTGGRSNEQFF